A single sample gave rise to the 11 T cell receptor beta chains below, sequenced in a study of shared clonotypes between healthy human individuals. TCRdb's copy holds only in-frame clones and misses some; the assay was immunoSEQ multiplex PCR. The table records around 2,000,000 clones, around 96% of them present only once. Selected positively for CCR7 and CD45RO-negative, naive CD8 cells excluded terminally differentiated effector memory CD45RA+ cells. Sequenced material: naive CD8+ T cells sorted from blood. Receptors were obtained from a man younger than 35 in good health.

The CDR3 protein is CASSQVGAEEQFF. Written as DNA, the CDR3 is TGCGCCAGCAGCCAAGTCGGAGCGGAGGAGCAGTTCTTC. This chain connects TRBV4-1 to TRBJ2-1; perhaps TRBD2 as D (5 bases). CDR3 length: 13 residues. V was cut by 1 base and J by 10 bases, with 11 bases left in between. The V gene's germline CDR1 is MGHRA and CDR2 YSYEKL.

This clone occurred once. Within the sample, other DNA sequences also encode this same CDR3. The chain combines TRBV5-6 with TRBJ1-5, with D perhaps matching TRBD1 (5 bases). V lost 4 bases and J lost 2, with 7 bases in between. Germline V gene sequence: CDR1 SGHDT, CDR2 YYEEEE. This CDR3 region has 13 residues. In DNA, the CDR3 is TGTGCCAGCAGCACGGGGGGCAATCAGCCCCAGCATTTT. This encodes CASSTGGNQPQHF.

This chain connects TRBV14 to TRBJ1-3; D is undetermined. The CDR3 length is 14 residues. The V end was cut by 0 bases, the J end by 9 bases, with 12 bases between. Germline CDR1 reads SGHDN; CDR2 reads FVKESK. CDR3 bases: TGTGCCAGCAGCCAAGATCTTGGGCTAAGCACCATATATTTT. This codes for CASSQDLGLSTIYF.

The chain employs TRBV6-5 and TRBJ1-4, with D unresolved. Between the trimmed V and J ends, which lost 0 bases and 5 bases, there was a span of 10 bases. The V gene's germline CDR1 is MNHEY and CDR2 SVGAGI. The length of the CDR3 is 15 residues. The CDR3 region has the DNA TGTGCCAGCAGTTACTCGTCCAACGGGAATGAAAAACTGTTTTTT. Amino acids: CASSYSSNGNEKLFF.

In DNA form, the CDR3 reads TGCAGCGTTGTCGCGACAGGGAGTCAGCCCCAGCATTTT. This gives the protein CSVVATGSQPQHF. The chain carries TRBV29-1 and TRBJ1-5, with 7 bases identical to TRBD1. V lost 4 bases and J lost 6; bases outside the gene matches: 6. CDR1 SQVTM and CDR2 ANQGSEA come from the germline V gene. CDR3 length: 13 residues.

The rearrangement joins TRBV7-9 to TRBJ1-4; D is ambiguous. The CDR3 is 16 residues long. Germline V gives CDR1 SEHNR, CDR2 FQNEAQ (reference sequence). Trimming pared 0 bases from V and 7 bases from J, leaving 15 bases between. The CDR3 is CASSLAATREGEKLFF. The CDR3, as DNA: TGTGCCAGCAGCTTAGCAGCGACAAGGGAAGGTGAAAAACTGTTTTTT.

This rearrangement joins TRBV28 to TRBJ1-2, with D tentatively TRBD1 (5 bases). This CDR3 has 16 residues. V shed 5 bases and J shed 8 bases, with 24 bases lying between them. The germline CDR1 and CDR2 sequences are MDHEN and SYDVKM. The CDR3 loop is CASSQSGAAVWGGYTF. In DNA form, the CDR3 reads TGTGCCAGCAGTCAATCCGGGGCCGCCGTTTGGGGAGGCTACACCTTC.

The chain employs TRBV4-1 and TRBJ2-2, with D perhaps matching TRBD1 (5 bases). V lost 5 bases and J 8 bases, leaving 12 bases between the germline ends. Germline V gene lookup returns CDR1 MGHRA and CDR2 YSYEKL. The CDR3 loop spans 13 amino acids. In nucleotides, the CDR3 is TGCGCCAGCAGCTTGACAGACGCTGGGGAGCTGTTTTTT. As protein: CASSLTDAGELFF.

The gene calls are TRBV28 and TRBJ1-5, with 8 bases that match TRBD1. Germline V lookup: CDR1 MDHEN, CDR2 SYDVKM. This CDR3 contains 16 residues. Trimming took 5 bases from V and 2 from J; bases not matched to a gene: 8. In DNA form, the CDR3 reads TGTGCCAGCAGTCCGACGACAGGGGAGGGCAATCAGCCCCAGCATTTT. This encodes CASSPTTGEGNQPQHF.

The chain employs TRBV29-1 and TRBJ2-1; tentatively, D is TRBD1 or TRBD2 (5 bases each). This CDR3 region has 12 residues. Per germline, CDR1 SQVTM and CDR2 ANQGSEA. With 7 bases removed from V and 10 bases from J, the gap between germline ends came to 17 bases. This CDR3 reads CSAYPRGPEQFF. CDR3 coding DNA: TGCAGCGCATATCCCCGGGGCCCCGAGCAGTTCTTC.

The rearrangement uses TRBV28 and TRBJ2-7; tentatively, D is TRBD1 (7 bases). The CDR3 consists of 14 residues. Trimming pared 5 bases from V and 3 bases from J, leaving 14 bases between. Germline assignment: CDR1 MDHEN and CDR2 SYDVKM. CDR3 sequence: CASSTQGGVYEQYF. The CDR3 DNA follows: TGTGCCAGCAGTACGCAGGGGGGAGTCTACGAGCAGTACTTC.